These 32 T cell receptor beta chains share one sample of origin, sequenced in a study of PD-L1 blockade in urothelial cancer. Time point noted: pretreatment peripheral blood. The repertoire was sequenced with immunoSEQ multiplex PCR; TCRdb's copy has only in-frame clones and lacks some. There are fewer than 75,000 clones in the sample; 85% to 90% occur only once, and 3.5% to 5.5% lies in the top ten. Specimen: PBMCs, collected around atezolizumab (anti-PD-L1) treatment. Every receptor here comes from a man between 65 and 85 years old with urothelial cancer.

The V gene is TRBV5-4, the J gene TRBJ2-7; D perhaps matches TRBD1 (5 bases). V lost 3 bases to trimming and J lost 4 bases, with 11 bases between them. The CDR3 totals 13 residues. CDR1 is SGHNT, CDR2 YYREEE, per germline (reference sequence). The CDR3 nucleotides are TGTGCCAGCAGCTCCCAGAAGGGGTACGAGCAGTACTTC. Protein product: CASSSQKGYEQYF.

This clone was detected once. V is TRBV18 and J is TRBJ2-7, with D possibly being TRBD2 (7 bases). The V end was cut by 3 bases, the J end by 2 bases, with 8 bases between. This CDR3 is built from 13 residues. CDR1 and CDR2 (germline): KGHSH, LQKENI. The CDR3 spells CASSPGGPYEQYF. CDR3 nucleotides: TGTGCCAGCTCACCCGGGGGGCCCTACGAGCAGTACTTC. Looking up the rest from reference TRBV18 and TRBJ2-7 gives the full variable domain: NAGVMQNPRHLVRRRGQEARLRCSPMKGHSHVYWYRQLPEEGLKFMVYLQKENIIDESGMPKERFSAEFPKEGPSILRIQQVVRGDSAAYFCASSPGGPYEQYFGPGTRLTVT.

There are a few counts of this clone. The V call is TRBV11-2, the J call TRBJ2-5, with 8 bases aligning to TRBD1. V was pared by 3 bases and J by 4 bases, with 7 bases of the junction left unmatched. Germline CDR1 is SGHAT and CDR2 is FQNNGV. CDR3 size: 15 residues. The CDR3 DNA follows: TGTGCCAGCAGCTTTCCGTGGACAGGGCGAGAGACCCAGTACTTC. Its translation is CASSFPWTGRETQYF. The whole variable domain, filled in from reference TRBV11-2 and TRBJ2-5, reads EAGVAQSPRYKIIEKRQSVAFWCNPISGHATLYWYQQILGQGPKLLIQFQNNGVVDDSQLPKDRFSAERLKGVDSTLKIQPAKLEDSAVYLCASSFPWTGRETQYFGPGTRLLVL.

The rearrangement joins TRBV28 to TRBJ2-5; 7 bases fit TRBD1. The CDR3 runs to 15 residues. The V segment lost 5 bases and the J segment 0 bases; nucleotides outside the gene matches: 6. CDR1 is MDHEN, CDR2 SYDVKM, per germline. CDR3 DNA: TGTGCCAGCAGTCCCCAACAGGGGTACCAAGAGACCCAGTACTTC. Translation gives CASSPQQGYQETQYF.

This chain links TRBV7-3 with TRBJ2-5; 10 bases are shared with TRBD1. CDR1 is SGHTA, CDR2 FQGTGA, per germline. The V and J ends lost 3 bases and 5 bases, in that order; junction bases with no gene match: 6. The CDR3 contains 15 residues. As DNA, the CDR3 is TGTGCCAGCAGCTTGGGACAGGGGAGGGTGGAGACCCAGTACTTC. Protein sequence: CASSLGQGRVETQYF.

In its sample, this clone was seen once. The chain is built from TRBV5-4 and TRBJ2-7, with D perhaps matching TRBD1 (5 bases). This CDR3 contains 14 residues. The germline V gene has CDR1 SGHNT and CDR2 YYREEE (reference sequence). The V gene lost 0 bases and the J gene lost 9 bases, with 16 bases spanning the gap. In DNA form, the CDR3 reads TGTGCCAGCAGCTTGGCCGGGCAGCTTAGGGGGCAGTACTTC. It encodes CASSLAGQLRGQYF.

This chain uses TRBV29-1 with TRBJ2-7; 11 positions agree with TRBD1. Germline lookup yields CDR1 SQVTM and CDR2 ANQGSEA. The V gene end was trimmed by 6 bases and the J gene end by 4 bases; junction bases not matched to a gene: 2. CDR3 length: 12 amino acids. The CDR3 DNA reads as TGCAGCGTGGGACAGGGGGTATACGAGCAGTACTTC. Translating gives CSVGQGVYEQYF.

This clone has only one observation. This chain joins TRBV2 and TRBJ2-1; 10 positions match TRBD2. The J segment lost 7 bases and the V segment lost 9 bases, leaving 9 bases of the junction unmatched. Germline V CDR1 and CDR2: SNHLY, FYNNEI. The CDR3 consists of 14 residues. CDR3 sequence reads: CASLPSGSRNEQFF. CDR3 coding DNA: TGTGCCAGTCTACCTAGCGGGAGCCGGAATGAGCAGTTCTTC.

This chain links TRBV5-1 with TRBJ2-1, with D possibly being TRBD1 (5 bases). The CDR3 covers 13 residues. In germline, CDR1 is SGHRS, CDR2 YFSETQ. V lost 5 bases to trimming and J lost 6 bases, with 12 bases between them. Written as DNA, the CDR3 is TGCGCCAGCAGTCCAGGGCTCACCAATGAGCAGTTCTTC. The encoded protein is CASSPGLTNEQFF.

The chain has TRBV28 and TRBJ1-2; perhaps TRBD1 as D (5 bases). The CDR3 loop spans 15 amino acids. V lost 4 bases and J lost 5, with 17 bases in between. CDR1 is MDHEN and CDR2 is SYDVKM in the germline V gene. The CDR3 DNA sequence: TGTGCCAGCAGTTCCATCCCGGGGGATTGGTATGGCTACACCTTC. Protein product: CASSSIPGDWYGYTF.

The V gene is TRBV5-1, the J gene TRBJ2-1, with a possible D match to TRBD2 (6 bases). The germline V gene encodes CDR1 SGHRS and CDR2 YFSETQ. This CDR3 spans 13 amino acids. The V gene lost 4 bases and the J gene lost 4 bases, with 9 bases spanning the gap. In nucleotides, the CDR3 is TGCGCCAGCAGCCAGGGAGGTTACAATGAGCAGTTCTTC. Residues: CASSQGGYNEQFF.

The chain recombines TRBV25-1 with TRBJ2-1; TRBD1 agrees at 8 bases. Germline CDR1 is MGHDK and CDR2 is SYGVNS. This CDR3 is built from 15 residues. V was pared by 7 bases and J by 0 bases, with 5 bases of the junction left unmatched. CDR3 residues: CASTRQGSSYNEQFF. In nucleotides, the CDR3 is TGTGCCAGCACCCGACAGGGGAGCTCCTACAATGAGCAGTTCTTC.

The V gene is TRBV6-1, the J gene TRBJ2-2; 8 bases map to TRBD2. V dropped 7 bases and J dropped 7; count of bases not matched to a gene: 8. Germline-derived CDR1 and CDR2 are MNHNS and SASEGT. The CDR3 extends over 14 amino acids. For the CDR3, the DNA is TGTGCCAGCACTCGGGAGGGCCTGGGCGGGGAGCTGTTTTTT. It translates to CASTREGLGGELFF.

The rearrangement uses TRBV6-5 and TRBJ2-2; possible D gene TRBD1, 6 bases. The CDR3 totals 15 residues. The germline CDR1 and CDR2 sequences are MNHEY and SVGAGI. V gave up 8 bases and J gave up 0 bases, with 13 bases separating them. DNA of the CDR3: TGTGCCAGCCGCCCAGGGGCTCCGAACACCGGGGAGCTGTTTTTT. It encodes CASRPGAPNTGELFF.

The CDR3 nucleotides read TGTGCCAGCAGCTTGGGAGTCGGCGAGCAGTACTTC. Translated: CASSLGVGEQYF. The chain is built from TRBV5-6 and TRBJ2-7; D not certain. V dropped 0 bases and J dropped 6 bases, with 7 bases sitting between them. Germline V gives CDR1 SGHDT, CDR2 YYEEEE. The CDR3 is 12 residues long. Full variable domain (remainder filled in from reference TRBV5-6 and TRBJ2-7): DAGVTQSPTHLIKTRGQQVTLRCSPKSGHDTVSWYQQALGQGPQFIFQYYEEEERQRGNFPDRFSGHQFPNYSSELNVNALLLGDSALYLCASSLGVGEQYFGPGTRLTVT.

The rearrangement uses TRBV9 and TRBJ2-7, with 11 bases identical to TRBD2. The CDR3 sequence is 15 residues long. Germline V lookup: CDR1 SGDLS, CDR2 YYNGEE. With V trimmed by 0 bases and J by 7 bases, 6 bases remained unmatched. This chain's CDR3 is CASSVGLAGTGEQYF. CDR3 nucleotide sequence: TGTGCCAGCAGCGTAGGACTAGCGGGAACGGGGGAGCAGTACTTC.

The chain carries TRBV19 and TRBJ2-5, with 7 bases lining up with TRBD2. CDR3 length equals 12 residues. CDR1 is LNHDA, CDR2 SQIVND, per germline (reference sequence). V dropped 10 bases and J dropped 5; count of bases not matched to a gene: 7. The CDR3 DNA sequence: TGTGCCACCGGCCCCGGGGGGGAGACCCAGTACTTC. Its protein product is CATGPGGETQYF.

The CDR3 spells CASSPLRGQPQHF. The CDR3 region has the DNA TGTGCCAGCTCACCGCTCAGGGGTCAGCCCCAGCATTTT. This chain connects TRBV18 to TRBJ1-5, with D tentatively TRBD1 (6 bases). Per germline, CDR1 KGHSH and CDR2 LQKENI. CDR3 length: 13 residues. V was trimmed by 3 bases and J by 6 bases, leaving 9 bases between them.

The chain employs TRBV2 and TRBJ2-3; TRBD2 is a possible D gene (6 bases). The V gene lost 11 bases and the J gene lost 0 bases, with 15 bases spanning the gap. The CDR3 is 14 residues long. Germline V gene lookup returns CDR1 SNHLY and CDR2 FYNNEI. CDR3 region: CASWGVRSTDTQYF. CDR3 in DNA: TGTGCCTCCTGGGGGGTTAGGAGCACAGATACGCAGTATTTT.

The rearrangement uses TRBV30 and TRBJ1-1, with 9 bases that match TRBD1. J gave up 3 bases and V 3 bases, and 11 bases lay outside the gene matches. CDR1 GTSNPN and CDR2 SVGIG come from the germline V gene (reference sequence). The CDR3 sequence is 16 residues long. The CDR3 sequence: CAWRRDRDAPYTEAFF. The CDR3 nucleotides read TGTGCCTGGAGAAGGGACAGGGATGCGCCTTACACTGAAGCTTTCTTT.

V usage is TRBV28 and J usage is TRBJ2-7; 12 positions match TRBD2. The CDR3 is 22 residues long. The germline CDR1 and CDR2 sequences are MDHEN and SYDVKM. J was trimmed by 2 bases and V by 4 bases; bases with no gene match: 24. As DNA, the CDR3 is TGTGCCAGCAGTTCTACGATACAGGGGGCCCAACTAGCGGGAGGCCTTCCCTACGAGCAGTACTTC. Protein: CASSSTIQGAQLAGGLPYEQYF.

The CDR3 DNA reads as TGTGCCTGGAGCGCCTCCTACAGGGGCCGGGCTAATGAGCAGTTCTTC. Its protein is CAWSASYRGRANEQFF. The chain joins TRBV30 to TRBJ2-1, with 7 bases identical to TRBD1. Germline-derived CDR1 and CDR2 are GTSNPN and SVGIG (reference sequence). This CDR3 has 16 amino acids. V shed 3 bases and J 7 bases; nucleotides not matched to a gene: 15.

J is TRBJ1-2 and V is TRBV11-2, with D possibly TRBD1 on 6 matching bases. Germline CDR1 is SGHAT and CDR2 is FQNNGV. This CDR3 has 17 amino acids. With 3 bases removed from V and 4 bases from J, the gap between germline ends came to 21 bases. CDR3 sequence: CASSLSRVTGDVYGYTF. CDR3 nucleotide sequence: TGTGCCAGCAGCTTGAGCCGAGTGACAGGAGATGTCTATGGCTACACCTTC.

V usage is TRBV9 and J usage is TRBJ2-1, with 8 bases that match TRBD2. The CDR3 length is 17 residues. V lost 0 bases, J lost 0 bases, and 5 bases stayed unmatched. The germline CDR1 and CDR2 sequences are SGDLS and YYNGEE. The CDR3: CASSVERGLDSYNEQFF. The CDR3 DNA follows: TGTGCCAGCAGCGTAGAGAGGGGACTAGACTCCTACAATGAGCAGTTCTTC.

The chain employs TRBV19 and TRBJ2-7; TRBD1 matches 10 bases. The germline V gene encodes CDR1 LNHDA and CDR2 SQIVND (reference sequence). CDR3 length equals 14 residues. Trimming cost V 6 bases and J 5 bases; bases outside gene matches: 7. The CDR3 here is CASRAGTGDHEQYF. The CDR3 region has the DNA TGTGCCAGTAGGGCGGGGACAGGGGACCACGAGCAGTACTTC.

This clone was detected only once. In nucleotides, the CDR3 is TGTGCCAGCAGTGGATTTACTAGCGGGAGGGCGACAGATACGCAGTATTTT. As protein: CASSGFTSGRATDTQYF. This chain connects TRBV6-1 to TRBJ2-3; 13 nucleotides match TRBD2. CDR3 length equals 17 residues. CDR1 and CDR2 (germline): MNHNS, SASEGT. J was trimmed by 3 bases and V by 4 bases; bases with no gene match: 7.

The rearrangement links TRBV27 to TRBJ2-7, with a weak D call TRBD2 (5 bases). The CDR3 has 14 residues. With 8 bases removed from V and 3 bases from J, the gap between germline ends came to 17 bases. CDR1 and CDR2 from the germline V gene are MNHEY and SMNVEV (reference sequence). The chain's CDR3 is CASSRLERVYEQYF. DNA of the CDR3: TGTGCCAGCTCCCGCCTGGAGAGGGTCTACGAGCAGTACTTC.

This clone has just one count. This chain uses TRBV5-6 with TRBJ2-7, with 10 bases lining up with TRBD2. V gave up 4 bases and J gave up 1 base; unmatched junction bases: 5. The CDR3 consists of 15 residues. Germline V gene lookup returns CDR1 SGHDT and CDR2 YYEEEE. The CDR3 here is CASSRGLAASYEQYF. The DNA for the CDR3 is TGTGCCAGCAGCCGCGGACTAGCGGCTTCCTACGAGCAGTACTTC.

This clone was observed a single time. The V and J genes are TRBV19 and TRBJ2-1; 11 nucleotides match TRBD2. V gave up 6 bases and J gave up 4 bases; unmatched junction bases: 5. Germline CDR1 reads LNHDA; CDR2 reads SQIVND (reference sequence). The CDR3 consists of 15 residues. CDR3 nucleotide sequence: TGTGCCAGTAGCGGACTAGCGGGCAAGTACAATGAGCAGTTCTTC. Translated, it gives CASSGLAGKYNEQFF.

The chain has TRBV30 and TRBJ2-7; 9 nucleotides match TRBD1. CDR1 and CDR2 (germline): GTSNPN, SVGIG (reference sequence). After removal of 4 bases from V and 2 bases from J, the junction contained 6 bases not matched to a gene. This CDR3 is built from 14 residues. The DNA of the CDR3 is TGTGCCTGGAAAATGGACAGGGGACCCTACGAGCAGTACTTC. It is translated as CAWKMDRGPYEQYF.

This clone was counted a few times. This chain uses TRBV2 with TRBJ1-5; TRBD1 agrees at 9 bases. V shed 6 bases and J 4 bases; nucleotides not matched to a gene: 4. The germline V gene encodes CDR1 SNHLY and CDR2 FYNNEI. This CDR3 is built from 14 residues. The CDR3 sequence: CASSVGQGNQPQHF. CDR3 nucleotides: TGTGCCAGCAGCGTAGGACAGGGGAATCAGCCCCAGCATTTT. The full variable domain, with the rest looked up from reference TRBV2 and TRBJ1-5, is EPEVTQTPSHQVTQMGQEVILRCVPISNHLYFYWYRQILGQKVEFLVSFYNNEISEKSEIFDDQFSVERPDGSNFTLKIRSTKLEDSAMYFCASSVGQGNQPQHFGDGTRLSIL.

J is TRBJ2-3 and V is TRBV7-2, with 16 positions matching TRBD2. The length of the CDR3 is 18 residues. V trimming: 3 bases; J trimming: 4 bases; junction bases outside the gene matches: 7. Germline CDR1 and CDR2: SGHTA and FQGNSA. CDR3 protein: CASSLYGTSGRVADTQYF. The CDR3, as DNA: TGTGCCAGCAGCTTGTATGGGACTAGCGGGAGGGTTGCAGATACGCAGTATTTT.